This T cell receptor beta chain was identified during a study of T-cell reconstitution after alpha-beta-depleted transplantation in children (TCRdb year 2016). At the level of the whole study: Using TCR repertoire profiling, the study followed T-cell immune reconstitution in a quantitative way in children after TCRalphabeta/CD19-depleted allogeneic hematopoietic cell transplantation. What the authors observed across the whole study: Apparently early alphabetaT-cell count recovery about two months after transplant reportedly relied on only several hundred rapidly expanded clones derived from non-depleted graft cells. Hyperexpanded clone frequencies declined over subsequent months; after one year, T-cell counts and TCRbeta diversity were mostly attributed to newly produced T cells. In some patients, the high TCRbeta diversity seen at day 60 was put down to recipient T cells and intrathymic progenitors that had survived conditioning.

Read against the paper, the sample's treatment or condition label means: allogeneic hematopoietic cell transplantation with graft depleted of TCRalphabeta T cells and CD19 B cells. The transplant recipients were children given TCRalphabeta/CD19-depleted allogeneic hematopoietic cell grafts. The CDR3 spans 16 residues, from the cysteine through the phenylalanine. The entry retains the CDR3 DNA only, 48 bases that are in frame from base 1. Trimming removed 1 base from V and 3 bases from J, leaving 12 bases between the germline ends. The germline V gene yields SGHVS for CDR1 and FNYEAQ for CDR2. To prepare the library, PCR was applied. For sequencing, an Illumina HiSeq 2500 was employed. Molecular barcoding was employed in the preparation of TCR libraries, with unique molecular identifiers being used to normalize TCRbeta repertoire quantification. TCRdb passed the public sequencing reads through fastp at Q25 and MiXCR, retaining productive beta sequences. Each CDR3 protein appears once, grouped with its most common genes and DNA. In all, the sample holds 150,000 to 250,000 distinct CDR3 sequences, and approximately 6% of those were seen once. The ten largest account for 4.5% to 5.5% of the sample.

There are many counts of this clonotype. The specificity of this receptor is unknown. It has no much larger one-base neighbor in the sample; base qualities were not kept. The source is a girl under three years old with combined immunodeficiency, due to receive a stem cell transplant. The material was PBMCs, obtained before TCRalphabeta/CD19-depleted stem cell transplant. The V and J genes are TRBV7-6 and TRBJ2-2; TRBD1 is possibly the D segment (5 matching bases). The nucleotide sequence reads TGTGCCAGCAGCTTAGGGGGTGACAGAGACACCGGGGAGCTGTTTTTT. Translated, this is CASSLGGDRDTGELFF. Extended through the reference TRBV7-6 and TRBJ2-2 proteins, this CDR3 yields the full variable domain: GAGVSQSPRYKVTKRGQDVALRCDPISGHVSLYWYRQALGQGPEFLTYFNYEAQQDKSGLPNDRFSAERPEGSISTLTIQRTEQRDSAMYRCASSLGGDRDTGELFFGEGSRLTVL.